The 5 T cell receptor beta chains below all came from one sample that was sequenced in a study of T cell repertoires in cytomegalovirus infection. A single record per CDR3 protein comes from TCRdb applying MiXCR to the reads. This repertoire shows about 150,000 distinct CDR3 sequences, around 24% found once; its top ten account for roughly 11%. Sample: PBMCs. These receptors originate from a human donor in good health (CMV status not recorded). Some clones in this sample may be carry-over from other donors' samples.

In its sample, this clonotype was seen a few times. V gene TRBV7-8 combines with J gene TRBJ2-7; D unresolved. V lost 5 bases and J 0 bases, leaving 11 bases between the germline ends. The CDR3 spans 14 residues. Germline V CDR1 and CDR2: SGHVS, FQNEAQ. The DNA for the CDR3 is TGTGCCAGCAGCCTAATTCGAAGCTCCTACGAGCAGTACTTC. Translated: CASSLIRSSYEQYF.

This clonotype was counted a few times. The chain joins TRBV24-1 to TRBJ2-5; 13 bases match TRBD2. CDR3 length: 19 amino acids. The V segment lost 5 bases and the J segment 5 bases; nucleotides outside the gene matches: 16. The germline V gene encodes CDR1 KGHDR and CDR2 SFDVKD. The CDR3 nucleotides are TGTGCCACCAGTGCTATAAATCCGCGTGGACTAGCGGGAGAGGAGACCCAGTACTTC. Its protein is CATSAINPRGLAGEETQYF.

The chain uses TRBV5-1 and TRBJ2-5; maybe TRBD1 (6 bases). CDR3 size: 15 residues. Germline CDR1 reads SGHRS; CDR2 reads YFSETQ. V lost 2 bases, J lost 3 bases, and 14 bases lay in between. The CDR3 nucleotides read TGCGCCAGCAGCTTAATGGACAGCTACAAAGAGACCCAGTACTTC. Protein: CASSLMDSYKETQYF.

J is TRBJ1-5 and V is TRBV5-1; 7 bases align to TRBD1. Germline V CDR1 and CDR2: SGHRS, YFSETQ. J gave up 5 bases and V 4 bases, and 9 bases lay outside the gene matches. CDR3 size: 15 residues. CDR3 bases: TGCGCCAGCAGCACGAGAAGGCAGGGGGATCAGCCCCAGCATTTT. This encodes CASSTRRQGDQPQHF.

V gene TRBV20-1 combines with J gene TRBJ2-3; TRBD1 aligns across 7 bases. From germline, CDR1 is DFQATT and CDR2 SNEGSKA (reference sequence). Trimming took 4 bases from V and 4 from J; bases not matched to a gene: 11. The CDR3 has 15 residues. The CDR3 is CSAMRGGERADTQYF. The CDR3 nucleotides read TGCAGTGCTATGCGAGGGGGCGAGAGGGCAGATACGCAGTATTTT.